This TCR beta chain was sequenced in a study of Tregs in tolerant kidney transplant recipients. Of note for this clone: Its target is not known.

Overall study results and limits: Tregs expanded with activated donor B cells seemed most donor-specific.

Produced via immunoSEQ multiplex PCR; TCRdb's table is partial and in-frame only. The sample holds tens of thousands of clones; roughly 90% are singletons and the top ten take 1.5% to 2%. Mixed chimerism was transient after nonmyeloablative marrow transplants from related graft donors. The V gene's germline CDR1 is SQVTM and CDR2 ANQGSEA. Deletions cut 4 bases from V and 0 bases from J, with 6 bases between. CDR3 length equals 13 residues. This chain uses TRBV29-1 with TRBJ1-4; D is ambiguous. The specimen was CD4+ T cells from blood (PBMCs), collected 24 months after the transplant. This TCR was sampled from a human patient who received a combined kidney and bone marrow transplant. T cells may partly derive from the graft donor. The DNA for the CDR3 is TGCAGCGTTGGAGCAACAACTAATGAAAAACTGTTTTTT. Encoded protein: CSVGATTNEKLFF.